The TCR beta chain under discussion was sequenced for a study of blood T cell repertoires in COVID-19. Study summary: The study drew acute and convalescent COVID-19 samples from the United States, Italy and Spain.

Patients from Seattle were sampled longitudinally, starting during active infection. How the authors handled the data: The authors estimated nucleated cell counts from reference gene primer amplification. TCRdb's copy holds only in-frame clones and misses some; the assay was immunoSEQ multiplex PCR. The V and J calls and the clone size are those of that table, but D and trimming were determined from the DNA. The sample includes roughly 320,000 clones, 70% to 90% of them seen just once. CDR3 size: 15 residues. V lost 4 bases, J lost 5 bases, and 17 bases lay in between. Germline V gene lookup returns CDR1 MGHRA and CDR2 YSYEKL.

This clonotype was obtained from a woman aged 50 to 60 with COVID-19, enrolled during active disease. This sequence joins TRBV4-1 and TRBJ1-1; perhaps TRBD1 as D (6 bases). The material sequenced was peripheral blood. CDR3 sequence (DNA): TGCGCCAGCAGCCCCCGGGGGGGCTTACGTACTGAAGCTTTCTTT. This translates into CASSPRGGLRTEAFF.